This TCR beta chain was observed in a study of technical replicates of blood from a handful of donors. Using immunoSEQ multiplex PCR, the repertoire was profiled, and TCRdb retains in-frame clones only, with some absent. Seen here are about 49,000 clones, about 90% observed once, and the top ten hold about 3.9%. Germline CDR1 reads SGHTA; CDR2 reads FQGTGA. This CDR3 is 16 amino acids long. The V segment lost 2 bases and the J segment 6 bases; nucleotides outside the gene matches: 7. The chain recombines TRBV7-3 with TRBJ2-3; 11 nucleotides align to TRBD2. This receptor was identified in a human donor in good health. Some clones in this sample may be carry-over from other donors' samples. Sequencing used PBMCs. The CDR3 loop is CASSLGTSGAVDTQYF. The DNA for the CDR3 is TGTGCCAGCAGCTTAGGGACTAGCGGAGCTGTGGATACGCAGTATTTT.